What follows are 6 T cell receptor beta chains derived from one specimen sequenced in a study of T cells in Graves' hyperthyroidism and ophthalmopathy. Amplification targeted TCR beta CDR3 regions from RNA transcripts. An initial round of RT-PCR targeting the TCR CDR3 relied on the HTBI primer set. TCRdb re-analysed the multiplex PCR reads in MiXCR, keeping a single row per CDR3 protein. The sample shows a few hundred thousand distinct CDR3 sequences, more than 20% of them seen only once. The sequencing input was blood. The receptors shown here come from a man in his fifties with Graves' hyperthyroidism.

This clonotype appeared a few times. The chain employs TRBV20-1 and TRBJ2-7, with 11 nucleotides matching TRBD1. The V gene's germline CDR1 is DFQATT and CDR2 SNEGSKA (reference sequence). V lost 4 bases and J lost 4; bases outside the gene matches: 3. CDR3 size: 13 residues. The CDR3 loop is CSATDRGPYEQYF. The CDR3 DNA sequence: TGCAGTGCTACGGACAGGGGGCCATACGAGCAGTACTTC.

This clonotype was found a few times. The chain carries TRBV18 and TRBJ1-4, with TRBD1 matching over 11 bases. CDR1 KGHSH and CDR2 LQKENI come from the germline V gene. J lost 0 bases, V lost 6 bases, and 0 bases had no gene match. This CDR3 is 15 amino acids long. The CDR3 loop is CASSGQGATNEKLFF. The CDR3, as DNA: TGTGCCAGCTCGGGACAGGGGGCAACTAATGAAAAACTGTTTTTT.

The chain has TRBV19 and TRBJ2-6, with D uncertain. The CDR3 consists of 16 residues. In germline, CDR1 is LNHDA, CDR2 SQIVND (reference sequence). Trimming stripped 1 base from V and 0 bases from J, with 7 bases between. This CDR3 is CASSIVGFSGANVLTF. The CDR3 DNA is TGTGCCAGTAGTATAGTTGGGTTCTCTGGGGCCAACGTCCTGACTTTC.

In DNA, the CDR3 is TGTGCCAGCTCACCCCGGGACAGCGGAGAGACCCAGTACTTC. This translates into CASSPRDSGETQYF. The chain recombines TRBV18 with TRBJ2-5; TRBD1 matches at 7 bases. Trimming at V came to 3 bases and at J to 4 bases, leaving 5 bases not matched to a gene. This CDR3 is 14 amino acids long. CDR1 is KGHSH and CDR2 is LQKENI in the germline V gene.

This clonotype was found many times. This chain uses TRBV6-1 with TRBJ1-1, with TRBD1 identical over 8 bases. After removal of 7 bases from V and 3 bases from J, the junction contained 10 bases not matched to a gene. This CDR3 is built from 15 residues. In germline, CDR1 is MNHNS, CDR2 SASEGT. The CDR3 region is CASTTYDRGDTEAFF. The CDR3 nucleotides are TGTGCCAGCACCACCTATGACAGGGGAGACACTGAAGCTTTCTTT.

This clonotype has a handful of counts. The chain joins TRBV6-1 to TRBJ1-4; D gene ambiguous. In germline, CDR1 is MNHNS, CDR2 SASEGT. This CDR3 has 14 amino acids. V shed 2 bases and J shed 8 bases, with 12 bases lying between them. CDR3 in amino acids: CASSEYSSREKLFF. Written as DNA, the CDR3 is TGTGCCAGCAGTGAATACTCGTCGCGGGAAAAACTGTTTTTT.